The clone carrying this TCR beta chain was counted at least ten times. Amplification yielded TCR beta CDR3 regions, with RNA transcripts as the source. Primed by the HTBI set, a first-round RT-PCR was run on the TCR CDR3. TCRdb reanalysed the multiplex PCR reads using MiXCR and keeps one entry per CDR3 protein. The sample carries 340,000 or so distinct CDR3 sequences, under 25% recorded once. Germline V gene lookup returns CDR1 DFQATT and CDR2 SNEGSKA (reference sequence). Trimming stripped 4 bases from V and 1 base from J, with 11 bases between. This CDR3 has 15 residues. When ophthalmopathy did not progress within 18 months, Graves' hyperthyroidism was considered stable. Those patients with uncontrolled infection, other autoimmune disease, pregnancy or lactation were excluded. Diagnoses used clinical symptoms, serum thyroxine and TRAb, thyroid ultrasound and orbital computed tomography. The PBMCs were sourced from fresh peripheral blood (about 9.7 ml).

The sample originates from a study of T cells in Graves' hyperthyroidism and ophthalmopathy. This clonotype was sampled from a woman between 50 and 59 years old with Graves' hyperthyroidism. The chain uses TRBV20-1 and TRBJ1-6; the D gene is possibly TRBD1 (5 bases). Material for sequencing was blood. CDR3 region: CSATLGGSYNSPLHF. In DNA, the CDR3 is TGCAGTGCTACCTTGGGGGGGTCCTATAATTCACCCCTCCACTTT.